This entry describes one TCR beta chain. The data originate from a study of CD8 T cells in Susac syndrome. CDR1 and CDR2 from the germline V gene are SEHNR and FQNEAQ (reference sequence). The CDR3 totals 15 residues. V lost 5 bases, J lost 5 bases, and 9 bases stayed unmatched. Random hexamers primed reverse transcription of roughly 0.45 to 1 ug RNA. TCRdb re-called the immunoSEQ multiplex PCR reads with MiXCR, one entry per CDR3 protein. The sample consists of over 300,000 distinct CDR3 sequences, about 92% of them appearing once. This sequence joins TRBV7-9 and TRBJ2-5, with 9 positions matching TRBD2. The sequencing sample was made of CD4+ T cells from PBMCs. This TCR was sampled from a human donor with multiple sclerosis. CDR3 DNA sequence: TGTGCCAGCAGCCGATCTAGCGGGATAGCGGAGACCCAGTACTTC. Its protein product is CASSRSSGIAETQYF.